These 20 T cell receptor beta chains share one sample of origin, sequenced in a study of CXCR3-negative and CXCR3-positive naive CD8 T cells. Whole-study findings and limits: Relative to CXCR3-negative naive cells, CXCR3-positive naive cells had more hydrophobic TRB CDR3s.

No antigen is known for these receptors. TRB cDNA libraries were made by UMI-labeled 5' RACE. Following a re-call of the 5' RACE reads, TCRdb has one entry per CDR3 protein and lacks DNA. The table for this sample gives about 110,000 distinct CDR3 sequences. The sequencing sample was made of naive CXCR3+ CD8+ T cells from blood. Stated subset: CD45RO-CCR7+CD27+CD95- naive CD8+ T cells expressing CXCR3 (TNR3+). The receptors shown here come from a human donor in good health. Some clones in this sample may be carry-over from other donors' samples.

The J gene is TRBJ2-7, the V gene TRBV4-2; TCRdb's D call, TRBD1, is unchecked because there is no DNA. The CDR3 extends over 13 amino acids. From germline, CDR1 is LGHNA and CDR2 YNFKEQ. CDR3 loop: CASSQDRQGEQYF.

The CDR3 spells CASSLGSGTVYNEQFF. The chain combines TRBV5-1 with TRBJ2-1; TCRdb's D gene call, TRBD1, goes unchecked for lack of DNA. CDR1 and CDR2 from the germline V gene are SGHRS and YFSETQ. This CDR3 is built from 16 residues.

The CDR3 sequence is CASRSRLGTPEYF. The V gene is TRBV27, the J gene TRBJ2-7; TCRdb gives TRBD1 as the D gene, but with no DNA this cannot be confirmed. The V gene's germline CDR1 is MNHEY and CDR2 SMNVEV (reference sequence). The CDR3 length is 13 residues.

J is TRBJ2-1 and V is TRBV29-1. CDR3 size: 13 residues. CDR1 is SQVTM, CDR2 ANQGSEA, per germline. The CDR3 region is CSVEQVNYNEQFF.

This sequence joins TRBV9 and TRBJ2-7. In germline, CDR1 is SGDLS, CDR2 YYNGEE. The CDR3 contains 13 residues. CDR3: CASSIGQAYEQYF.

V is TRBV7-9 and J is TRBJ1-2; TCRdb proposes TRBD1, but this gene call is untestable without DNA. The CDR3 has 18 residues. CDR1 is SEHNR and CDR2 is FQNEAQ in the germline V gene (reference sequence). CDR3 residues: CASSLIVASEGTSYGYTF.

This sequence joins TRBV3-1 and TRBJ2-1; as DNA is missing, the TRBD1 call by TCRdb cannot be tested. The germline V gene has CDR1 LGHDT and CDR2 YNNKEL (reference sequence). The CDR3 covers 16 residues. This chain's CDR3 is CASSQVGTDPYNEQFF.

The J gene is TRBJ1-1, the V gene TRBV12-3 or TRBV12-4; the D call of TRBD1 rests on TCRdb alone, since no DNA is present to check it. CDR3 length equals 16 residues. The CDR3 loop is CASSSDRGHVNTEAFF.

V gene TRBV7-9 combines with J gene TRBJ2-7. The germline CDR1 and CDR2 sequences are SEHNR and FQNEAQ (reference sequence). The CDR3 extends over 14 amino acids. The CDR3 sequence is CASTLGLVGYEQYF.

V and J are TRBV13 and TRBJ2-1; TCRdb names TRBD2, which stays unverified in the absence of DNA. CDR1 and CDR2 from the germline V gene are PRHDT and FYEKMQ (reference sequence). The CDR3 runs to 14 residues. The CDR3 reads CASSPEGTRYEQFF.

This chain connects TRBV7-9 to TRBJ2-3; TCRdb selects TRBD1, and the lack of DNA leaves this call unchecked. The V gene's germline CDR1 is SEHNR and CDR2 FQNEAQ (reference sequence). The CDR3 has 14 residues. The CDR3 spells CASSPQGATDTQYF.

The V and J genes are TRBV30 and TRBJ2-1. CDR3 length: 12 amino acids. Germline values: CDR1 GTSNPN, CDR2 SVGIG (reference sequence). The CDR3 protein is CAWSVLGNEQFF. Full variable domain (rest looked up from reference TRBV30 and TRBJ2-1): SQTIHQWPATLVQPVGSPLSLECTVEGTSNPNLYWYRQAAGRGLQLLFYSVGIGQISSEVPQNLSASRPQDRQFILSSKKLLLSDSGFYLCAWSVLGNEQFFGPGTRLTVL.

CDR3 residues: CASSYSDRGIGTQYF. The genes are TRBV6-5 and TRBJ2-5; TCRdb outputs TRBD1, but without DNA this stays unchecked. Germline CDR1 MNHEY, CDR2 SVGAGI. The CDR3 has 15 residues.

The genes are TRBV7-9 and TRBJ2-1; the D call from TCRdb, TRBD1, cannot be confirmed without DNA. The CDR3 is 16 residues long. CDR1 and CDR2 from the germline V gene are SEHNR and FQNEAQ (reference sequence). The CDR3: CASSPNLGPSYNEQFF. The full variable domain, rest sourced from reference TRBV7-9 and TRBJ2-1, is DTGVSQNPRHKITKRGQNVTFRCDPISEHNRLYWYRQTLGQGPEFLTYFQNEAQLEKSRLLSDRFSAERPKGSFSTLEIQRTEQGDSAMYLCASSPNLGPSYNEQFFGPGTRLTVL.

This chain joins TRBV9 and TRBJ2-5. The length of the CDR3 is 13 residues. Germline V lookup: CDR1 SGDLS, CDR2 YYNGEE. This CDR3 reads CASSDSLEETQYF.

The chain's CDR3 is CASSPDRLPDTQYF. V gene TRBV7-6 combines with J gene TRBJ2-3; there is no DNA to check the TCRdb D call of TRBD1. From germline, CDR1 is SGHVS and CDR2 FNYEAQ. This CDR3 is built from 14 residues.

The chain is built from TRBV25-1 and TRBJ2-1; TCRdb returns TRBD1, unconfirmable since there is no DNA. The V gene's germline CDR1 is MGHDK and CDR2 SYGVNS. CDR3 size: 15 residues. CDR3 sequence reads: CASSAGDSYYNEQFF.

V and J are TRBV4-1 and TRBJ1-5. The CDR3 sequence is 15 residues long. Germline assignment: CDR1 MGHRA and CDR2 YSYEKL. The CDR3 loop reads CASSQTENSNQPQHF.

The V and J genes are TRBV6-5 and TRBJ2-2; TCRdb proposes TRBD1, but this gene call is untestable without DNA. The CDR3 is 14 amino acids. CDR1 is MNHEY and CDR2 is SVGAGI in the germline V gene. The CDR3 region is CASSYPQGAGELFF.

The V and J genes are TRBV3-1 and TRBJ2-1; the TCRdb call, TRBD2, lacks DNA for checking. This CDR3 contains 15 residues. The germline V gene encodes CDR1 LGHDT and CDR2 YNNKEL (reference sequence). The CDR3 reads CASSQDGGAYNEQFF.